This TCR beta chain was documented in a study of Graves' ophthalmopathy and Graves' hyperthyroidism (dated by TCRdb to 2017 to 2018). With regard to the full study: Stable hyperthyroidism was defined as no progression to ophthalmopathy within 18 months of follow-up. In total, 135 blood samples were TCR-sequenced: around 42 ophthalmopathy, some 72 hyperthyroidism and 17 hyperthyroidism-to-ophthalmopathy patients. To explore V-J signatures distinguishing ophthalmopathy from hyperthyroidism, a discovery set of about a hundred patients (43 ophthalmopathy, around 55 stable hyperthyroidism) was enrolled. After sampling, hyperthyroidism patients received methimazole starting at 30 mg daily, and ophthalmopathy patients received high-dose intravenous methylprednisolone. In roughly six hyperthyroidism patients, the T-cell repertoire of thyroid tissue was compared with the T-cell repertoire of blood. To tell Graves' ophthalmopathy apart from Graves' hyperthyroidism, and to predict which patients would progress to ophthalmopathy, the study relied on TCR beta repertoire signatures. For independent validation, a separate cohort was made up of 18 hyperthyroidism patients plus 17 patients who later progressed from hyperthyroidism to ophthalmopathy.

Overall study outcomes, separate from this receptor: In cross-validation, the 13-signature model distinguished ophthalmopathy from stable hyperthyroidism with approximately 90% sensitivity and roughly 81% specificity, and in the test set the corresponding values were 80% and 75%. In validation, the model predicted ophthalmopathy progression with 70.59% sensitivity and approximately 75% specificity; about a dozen predicted patients were CT-confirmed with GO in a median of about 6.1 months. Among expanded thyroid clonotypes with frequency above 0.001, most also showed up in blood, which suggests that blood repertoires may reflect the thyroid immune response. No statistical method was used to predetermine the sample size, and group allocation was not hidden from the investigators.

TCR beta CDR3 regions were amplified from RNA transcripts for repertoire sequencing. The first round was an RT-PCR using HTBI primers with the Qiagen OneStep RT-PCR kit, and this first round was followed by a second-round multiplex PCR, then size selection and purification. Sequencing of the libraries was carried out on an Illumina HiSeq2000 in paired-end mode with 100 bp reads. From the authors' description of their analysis: Reads were processed with SOAPnuke, discarding reads with adapters, uncalled bases, mean Phred below 15, or no exact constant-primer or identifier match. COPE v1.2.5 was used to merge high-quality paired reads. Unique nucleotide sequences were defined as clonotypes and aligned to IMGT TRB V, D and J references using MiTCR v1.1. The analysis was limited to V-J combinations with a frequency above 0.0001, which together covered more than 98% of repertoires. A TCR clonal expansion and chaos score per V-J combination was defined as the ratio of F50 clonal expansion to chaos observed in the TCRdist matrix. Welch's t-statistics and random forest were used to reduce features to over ten V-J combinations, which were fed into a naive Bayes classifier. Thyroid-blood repertoire similarity was quantified with the Morisita-Horn index. TCRdb passed the public sequencing reads through fastp at Q25 and MiXCR, retaining productive beta sequences. All rows with the same CDR3 protein become a single entry with the most common DNA and genes. These V and J calls rely on TCRdb rather than the paper's analysis. The sample table holds 1 million to 1.3 million distinct CDR3 sequences, of which about 36% were seen once. The ten largest clones add up to more than 9.5% of the sample.

As to this clonotype: The antigen it binds to is not known. No per-base quality is available; no much larger clone lies one base away.

Patients with hyperthyroidism were aged 18 to 65 years, had been newly diagnosed, and had a disease duration of less than 2 months. Patients were excluded if they had other autoimmune diseases, uncontrolled infections, pregnancy or lactation. Clinical symptoms, serum thyroxine, TRAb, thyroid ultrasound and orbital computed tomography were used for diagnosis. Total RNA was extracted with Trizol reagent and quality-checked on an Agilent 2100 Bioanalyzer. Trimming takes 1 base from V and 0 bases from J, and the germline ends sit 7 bases apart. The germline V gene provides CDR1 SGHTA and CDR2 FQGNSA. The CDR3 starts with the cysteine, ends with the phenylalanine, and has 15 residues. Only the CDR3 DNA is retained, 45 bases long and in frame from the first base.

Sequences were obtained from peripheral blood or thyroid tissue (not recorded which). The sequence links TRBV7-2 to TRBJ1-3, with the D gene call left open. The TCR sequence derives from an adult man with Graves' hyperthyroidism. The CDR3 protein is CASSLGRPSGNTIYF. Read as DNA, the sequence is TGTGCCAGCAGCTTAGGACGACCCTCTGGAAACACCATATATTTT.